This T cell receptor beta chain appears in the sequencing data of a study of blood T cells in healthy people across ages. The overall study: T cells yielded about one barcoded beta molecule per two cells through template switching.

This clonotype has a count of ten or more. The antigen is unknown. Each of the donors had 9 to 10 milliliters of peripheral blood drawn into EDTA-treated Vacutainer tubes. A J-beta primer mix and a sample-barcoded 5' primer were used in a second PCR of about 7 to 12 cycles. Every sample returned 2.5 million or more CDR3-containing paired-end reads. One entry per CDR3 protein results from TCRdb running MiXCR on the 5' RACE reads. Of 600,000 or so distinct CDR3 sequences in the sample, roughly 30% were seen once. The ends were cut back, 7 bases at V and 10 bases at J, with 20 bases in the middle. CDR3 length: 14 residues. Study-wide points: Among long-lived donors, naive CD4+ cells were more numerous and diversity higher than in aged donors.

Material for sequencing was blood. V gene TRBV12-3 or TRBV12-4 combines with J gene TRBJ2-1; D perhaps matches TRBD2 (6 bases). This receptor was taken from a woman aged 80 or older in good health. The CDR3 bases are TGTGCCAGCACCCCGCGGAGGGATAATGGCGAGCAGTTCTTC. It translates to CASTPRRDNGEQFF.